One and the same sample provided the 13 T cell receptor beta chains below, sequenced in a study of HIV-infected children after antiretroviral therapy interruption (dated by TCRdb to between 2019 and 2020). To prepare the library, 3' RACE was applied. This sample was sequenced with an Illumina MiSeq. TCR libraries were generated from RNA by a 3' RACE protocol incorporating unique molecular identifiers so that PCR amplification bias could be corrected. TCRdb reprocessed the public reads (quality trimming at Q25 with fastp, clone calling with MiXCR) and kept in-frame beta chains. Rows are combined by CDR3 protein, so each entry shows the most common genes and DNA. The sample records around 40,000 distinct CDR3 sequences, over 6% of which are singletons. Jointly, the top ten make up more than 0.95% of the sample. The treatment or condition label here, explained by the study, means: PENTA 11 planned treatment interruption arm or continuous ART arm.

The sample here was CD45RA+ CD4+ T cells from PBMCs, pooled from several time points, taken from a donor given antiretroviral therapy, either interrupted or continuous. The sample's cell subset or site label is to be understood as: naive CD4+ CD45RA+ CD45RO- T cells. The receptors shown here come from a pool of human donors with HIV.

This clonotype was recorded many times. V gene TRBV25-1 combines with J gene TRBJ1-1; D unresolved. The length of the CDR3 is 13 residues. Germline CDR1 and CDR2: MGHDK and SYGVNS. V shed 7 bases and J shed 6 bases, with 15 bases lying between them. CDR3 DNA sequence: TGTGCCAGCATAGGTCTCCCGGGCGCTGAAGCTTTCTTT. Translating it yields CASIGLPGAEAFF.

This clonotype has a count of ten or more. In nucleotides, the CDR3 is TGCGCCAGCAGTGATGGGCAGGGGTTTTTTCTGGACACCGGGGAGCTGTTTTTT. This gives the protein CASSDGQGFFLDTGELFF. The rearrangement joins TRBV10-1 to TRBJ2-2; possible D gene TRBD1, 6 bases. This CDR3 has 18 residues. V dropped 3 bases and J dropped 3 bases, with 20 bases sitting between them. Germline CDR1 and CDR2: WNHNN and SYGVQD (reference sequence).

This clonotype was found many times. The V and J genes are TRBV7-2 and TRBJ2-1; D assignment may be TRBD1 or TRBD2 (5 bases each). The V and J ends lost 5 bases and 9 bases respectively, with 23 bases between them. Germline V gives CDR1 SGHTA, CDR2 FQGNSA. The CDR3 length is 16 residues. DNA of the CDR3: TGTGCCAGCAGCCCCGGGCCGGGACCCCCTTTCAGTGAGCAGTTCTTC. This sequence encodes CASSPGPGPPFSEQFF.

This clonotype was counted at least ten times. The chain employs TRBV5-1 and TRBJ2-6; D might be TRBD2 (6 bases). V was pared by 2 bases and J by 2 bases, with 8 bases between. The CDR3 totals 15 residues. Germline V CDR1 and CDR2: SGHRS, YFSETQ. The CDR3 region has the DNA TGCGCCAGCAGCTTCGGGGGAGCTGGGGCCAACGTCCTGACTTTC. Protein: CASSFGGAGANVLTF.

The table lists this clonotype with many counts. The gene calls are TRBV7-2 and TRBJ2-3; perhaps D is TRBD1 or TRBD2 (5 bases each). V was clipped by 1 base and J by 3 bases, with 11 bases between them. The CDR3 is 15 amino acids. Per germline, CDR1 SGHTA and CDR2 FQGNSA. The CDR3 DNA reads TGTGCCAGCAGCTTAGGAGGGACCCCTACAGATACGCAGTATTTT. This encodes CASSLGGTPTDTQYF.

Ten or more counts support this clonotype. The chain combines TRBV20-1 with TRBJ2-7, with 11 bases that match TRBD2. Per the germline V gene, CDR1 is DFQATT and CDR2 is SNEGSKA (reference sequence). V shed 3 bases, J shed 5 bases, and the junction held 9 bases outside the gene matches. The CDR3 loop spans 15 amino acids. The CDR3 DNA reads TGCAGTGCTAGGAAAAGTAGCGGGGGGGACCACGAGCAGTACTTC. It specifies CSARKSSGGDHEQYF.

The rearrangement links TRBV5-1 to TRBJ2-7, with D possibly being TRBD2 (6 bases). Germline V gene data show CDR1 as SGHRS and CDR2 as YFSETQ. Trimming shortened V by 4 bases and J by 7 bases, and 15 bases separated the two germline ends. CDR3 size: 13 residues. CDR3 bases: TGCGCCAGCAGCCGGGGGTCCGGAGGGGAGCAGTACTTC. This sequence encodes CASSRGSGGEQYF.

In this sample, this clonotype turned up many times. J is TRBJ2-3 and V is TRBV5-1, with D hard to call. V shed 3 bases and J shed 2 bases, with 7 bases lying between them. The CDR3 has 13 amino acids. Germline loops: CDR1 SGHRS, CDR2 YFSETQ. CDR3 coding DNA: TGCGCCAGCAGCTGGAAGGTCACAGATACGCAGTATTTT. Its protein product is CASSWKVTDTQYF.

This clonotype was found many times. The J gene is TRBJ2-3, the V gene TRBV12-3 or TRBV12-4, with unresolved D. CDR3 length: 12 amino acids. Between the trimmed V and J ends, which lost 7 bases and 8 bases, there was a span of 13 bases. The CDR3 loop reads CASTLSLGTQYF. CDR3 coding DNA: TGTGCCAGCACCCTGAGTTTGGGTACGCAGTATTTT.

The V gene is TRBV12-3 or TRBV12-4, the J gene TRBJ2-5; D is undetermined. This CDR3 spans 14 amino acids. With 2 bases removed from V and 1 base from J, the gap between germline ends came to 8 bases. In DNA, the CDR3 is TGTGCCAGCAGTTTAAGGGCGACCCAAGAGACCCAGTACTTC. Translation: CASSLRATQETQYF.

This clonotype was seen a few times. The chain carries TRBV28 and TRBJ1-1, with D unresolved. Between the trimmed V and J ends, which lost 2 bases and 1 base, there was a span of 8 bases. Germline V gene data show CDR1 as MDHEN and CDR2 as SYDVKM. The CDR3 is made up of 14 amino acids. The CDR3 reads CASSLRSSNTEAFF. CDR3 bases: TGTGCCAGCAGTTTAAGATCATCGAACACTGAAGCTTTCTTT.

This clonotype was counted only a few times. The rearrangement uses TRBV12-3 or TRBV12-4 and TRBJ2-1; 8 bases line up with TRBD2. The V segment lost 5 bases and the J segment 10 bases; nucleotides outside the gene matches: 7. The CDR3 contains 13 residues. The CDR3 is CASSAGRATEQFF. CDR3 DNA: TGTGCCAGCAGTGCCGGGAGGGCCACGGAGCAGTTCTTC.

The table lists this clonotype with many counts. V and J are TRBV20-1 and TRBJ1-5; 9 positions match TRBD1. This CDR3 is built from 14 residues. Germline loops: CDR1 DFQATT, CDR2 SNEGSKA (reference sequence). V dropped 3 bases and J dropped 5; count of bases not matched to a gene: 5. CDR3 amino acids: CSASRTGDHQPQHF. The CDR3 nucleotides are TGCAGTGCTAGTAGGACAGGGGATCATCAGCCCCAGCATTTT.